A selection of T cell receptor beta chains follows, all from one sample in a study of monozygotic twins with inflammatory bowel disease. TCRdb re-called the 5' RACE reads and gives one entry per CDR3 protein, without DNA. Its table lists approximately 160,000 distinct CDR3 sequences. Sequenced sample: blood. These receptor sequences come from a human donor with ulcerative colitis or Crohn's disease, or a healthy co-twin of an affected twin (not recorded which). CDR3s include the opening cysteine and the closing phenylalanine or tryptophan.

j_call	v_call	cdr3_aa
TRBJ2-1	TRBV30	CAWSKREGFNEQFF
TRBJ1-1	TRBV5-1	CASSLAGGWNTEAFF
TRBJ1-1	TRBV12-3/TRBV12-4	CASSSGLYRKNTEAFF
TRBJ2-7	TRBV5-1	CATPLGGREQYF
TRBJ2-3	TRBV25-1	CASSVQGVADTQYF
TRBJ1-3	TRBV20-1	CSARWGRDSGNTIYF
TRBJ2-3	TRBV7-2	CASSLEWDRDTQYF
TRBJ2-5	TRBV20-1	CSARVHGGGLQETQYF
TRBJ2-7	TRBV28	CASNPNGPGGHEQYF
TRBJ2-2	TRBV5-1	CASSLRTSGNTGELFF
TRBJ1-5	TRBV7-8	CASRSWGSNQPQHF